These 27 T cell receptor beta chains share one sample of origin, sequenced in a study of regulatory T cells in long-lasting Graves disease. Time point defined: newly diagnosed GD, antithyroid drugs for less than 3 months. The TCR library was made from RNA extracted from PBMCs. The TCR beta library used iRepertoire HTBI primers with Arm-PCR amplification of CDR3. A single record per CDR3 protein comes from TCRdb applying MiXCR to the multiplex PCR reads. The data show about 560,000 distinct CDR3 sequences, about 16% seen once. The same data also went into a second study, on T cells in Graves' hyperthyroidism and ophthalmopathy.

Sequences were derived from peripheral blood mononuclear cells (PBMCs), sampled at new diagnosis, from a patient treated with antithyroid drugs. The receptors come from a young man with Graves disease.

The rearrangement joins TRBV27 to TRBJ1-5, with D maybe TRBD1 (5 bases). V was pared by 4 bases and J by 3 bases, with 10 bases between. The germline CDR1 and CDR2 sequences are MNHEY and SMNVEV (reference sequence). CDR3 length equals 14 residues. CDR3 DNA sequence: TGTGCCAGCAGTTCAGGGTGGGCCAATCAGCCCCAGCATTTT. Protein sequence: CASSSGWANQPQHF.

The sample holds a few counts of this clonotype. The chain's CDR3 is CASSKGLAETGELFF. DNA of the CDR3: TGTGCCAGCAGCAAGGGACTAGCGGAGACCGGGGAGCTGTTTTTT. The rearrangement links TRBV13 to TRBJ2-2; TRBD2 aligns across 11 bases. With V trimmed by 5 bases and J by 5 bases, 4 bases remained unmatched. The CDR3 runs to 15 residues. The germline V gene has CDR1 PRHDT and CDR2 FYEKMQ (reference sequence).

This clonotype occurred many times. The chain is built from TRBV7-3 and TRBJ2-1; 11 bases are shared with TRBD2. J gave up 4 bases and V 1 base, and 0 bases lay outside the gene matches. This CDR3 comprises 15 residues. Germline CDR1 is SGHTA and CDR2 is FQGTGA. The CDR3 spells CASSLIAGGYNEQFF. The CDR3 DNA reads TGTGCCAGCAGCTTAATAGCGGGAGGGTACAATGAGCAGTTCTTC.

This clonotype has ten or more counts. The rearrangement joins TRBV29-1 to TRBJ1-5; perhaps TRBD1 as D (6 bases). The V gene's germline CDR1 is SQVTM and CDR2 ANQGSEA. This CDR3 spans 15 amino acids. With 6 bases removed from V and 4 bases from J, the gap between germline ends came to 19 bases. CDR3 coding DNA: TGCAGCGTAGGCTTTGGAACAGGGCAGAATCAGCCCCAGCATTTT. This codes for CSVGFGTGQNQPQHF.

This clonotype has just a few counts. The genes are TRBV5-1 and TRBJ2-1; 7 bases align to TRBD1. CDR1 is SGHRS, CDR2 YFSETQ, per germline. Trimming at V came to 0 bases and at J to 9 bases, leaving 9 bases not matched to a gene. The CDR3 has 15 residues. The CDR3 coding sequence is TGCGCCAGCAGCTTGGAGACAGGGACGGCGGGTGAGCAGTTCTTC. Its protein product is CASSLETGTAGEQFF.

The chain recombines TRBV5-4 with TRBJ2-1; no definite D call. The CDR3 spans 14 residues. The germline CDR1 and CDR2 sequences are SGHNT and YYREEE (reference sequence). V lost 4 bases, J lost 5 bases, and 13 bases lay in between. The DNA for the CDR3 is TGTGCCAGCAGCCCCCCAGACATACACAATGAGCAGTTCTTC. Translating gives CASSPPDIHNEQFF.

The chain joins TRBV30 to TRBJ2-7; perhaps TRBD2 as D (6 bases). The CDR3 loop spans 12 amino acids. Trimming took off 5 bases at V and 6 bases at J, with 14 bases between the two ends. Germline V gene lookup returns CDR1 GTSNPN and CDR2 SVGIG (reference sequence). The CDR3 region is CAWGGISGEQYF. The DNA for the CDR3 is TGTGCCTGGGGGGGGATATCGGGCGAGCAGTACTTC.

Only a few counts were recorded for this clonotype. The chain recombines TRBV9 with TRBJ1-3; 8 bases are a match to TRBD1. CDR1 and CDR2 from the germline V gene are SGDLS and YYNGEE. V was clipped by 1 base and J by 4 bases; unmatched bases: 10. The CDR3 covers 17 residues. The CDR3 DNA reads TGTGCCAGCAGCGTATTTCGGACTGACAGGGGAGGAAACACCATATATTTT. Protein sequence: CASSVFRTDRGGNTIYF.

This clonotype was counted only a few times. V and J are TRBV3-1 and TRBJ2-3; D perhaps matches TRBD1 (6 bases). Germline lookup yields CDR1 LGHDT and CDR2 YNNKEL (reference sequence). Trimming shortened V by 0 bases and J by 6 bases, and 10 bases separated the two germline ends. The CDR3 sequence is 14 residues long. DNA of the CDR3: TGTGCCAGCAGCCAAGACAGGGGTCAGGATACGCAGTATTTT. As protein: CASSQDRGQDTQYF.

This clonotype has just a few counts. This chain uses TRBV4-1 with TRBJ2-7; 13 nucleotides match TRBD2. The V gene's germline CDR1 is MGHRA and CDR2 YSYEKL. Trimming removed 0 bases from V and 3 bases from J; junction bases left unmatched: 11. CDR3 size: 19 residues. CDR3 nucleotide sequence: TGCGCCAGCAGCCAAGATGGGGGGACTAGCGGGGACGATATCTACGAGCAGTACTTC. This gives the protein CASSQDGGTSGDDIYEQYF.

In this sample, this clonotype turned up many times. The chain uses TRBV7-9 and TRBJ2-7; possibly TRBD1 or TRBD2 for D (5 bases each). The CDR3 is 13 residues long. Between the trimmed V and J ends, which lost 10 bases and 3 bases, there was a span of 16 bases. CDR1 and CDR2 (germline): SEHNR, FQNEAQ (reference sequence). The CDR3 loop is CATSRDPFYEQYF. CDR3 DNA sequence: TGTGCCACTTCTCGGGACCCGTTCTACGAGCAGTACTTC.

This chain links TRBV20-1 with TRBJ1-5, with D possibly TRBD1 on 6 matching bases. Germline V gives CDR1 DFQATT, CDR2 SNEGSKA (reference sequence). Trimming left V 3 bases short and J 2 bases short, with 17 bases between. The CDR3 covers 16 residues. The chain's CDR3 is CSASPQGLVGNQPQHF. DNA for the CDR3: TGCAGTGCTAGTCCTCAGGGGCTCGTTGGCAATCAGCCCCAGCATTTT.

The rearrangement links TRBV4-2 to TRBJ2-1; 7 bases match TRBD2. CDR3 size: 16 residues. The germline CDR1 and CDR2 sequences are LGHNA and YNFKEQ. Trimming took 1 base from V and 0 from J; bases not matched to a gene: 3. The DNA for the CDR3 is TGTGCCAGCAGCCAAGTTTCTAGCGGCTCCTACAATGAGCAGTTCTTC. It encodes CASSQVSSGSYNEQFF.

In this sample, this clonotype turned up a few times. CDR3 nucleotides: TGTGCCAGCAGTGGGGGGACCAGGACAGATACGCAGTATTTT. Residues: CASSGGTRTDTQYF. The gene calls are TRBV28 and TRBJ2-3, with D possibly being TRBD2 (6 bases). Trimming stripped 5 bases from V and 3 bases from J, with 12 bases between. CDR3 length equals 14 residues. Germline V gene lookup returns CDR1 MDHEN and CDR2 SYDVKM. Complete variable domain (other parts from reference TRBV28 and TRBJ2-3): DVKVTQSSRYLVKRTGEKVFLECVQDMDHENMFWYRQDPGLGLRLIYFSYDVKMKEKGDIPEGYSVSREKKERFSLILESASTNQTSMYLCASSGGTRTDTQYFGPGTRLTVL.

This chain joins TRBV5-1 and TRBJ2-7; 8 bases match TRBD1. The V and J ends lost 4 bases and 6 bases, in that order; junction bases with no gene match: 12. The CDR3 length is 15 residues. Germline V gives CDR1 SGHRS, CDR2 YFSETQ. As DNA, the CDR3 is TGCGCCAGCAGCCCCGCGTGGGCAGGGGGCGGCGAGCAGTACTTC. It encodes CASSPAWAGGGEQYF.

Regarding this clonotype: A far larger clone is a single base away, which makes a read error likely. The chain recombines TRBV5-1 with TRBJ1-1, with D tentatively TRBD1 (5 bases). V lost 0 bases, J lost 6 bases, and 9 bases lay in between. The germline CDR1 and CDR2 sequences are SGHRS and YFSETQ. The CDR3 sequence is 13 residues long. The CDR3 loop is CASSLAVGAEAFF. CDR3 DNA: TGCGCCAGCAGCTTGGCCGTGGGGGCTGAAGCTTTCTTT.

This chain connects TRBV3-1 to TRBJ2-7; D remains ambiguous. The length of the CDR3 is 15 residues. V was pared by 0 bases and J by 3 bases, with 12 bases between. Germline CDR1 and CDR2: LGHDT and YNNKEL (reference sequence). CDR3 nucleotide sequence: TGTGCCAGCAGCCAAGACCAAGGCAGTGTCTACGAGCAGTACTTC. It translates to CASSQDQGSVYEQYF.

This clonotype was found many times. The chain links TRBV7-9 to TRBJ1-4, with a weak D call TRBD1 (5 bases). In germline, CDR1 is SEHNR, CDR2 FQNEAQ (reference sequence). This CDR3 has 16 residues. V dropped 1 base and J dropped 0 bases, with 9 bases sitting between them. The CDR3 region has the DNA TGTGCCAGCAGCTTAGGCCGGGACCCAACTAATGAAAAACTGTTTTTT. Amino acids: CASSLGRDPTNEKLFF. Filled out from reference TRBV7-9 and TRBJ1-4, the complete variable domain reads DTGVSQNPRHKITKRGQNVTFRCDPISEHNRLYWYRQTLGQGPEFLTYFQNEAQLEKSRLLSDRFSAERPKGSFSTLEIQRTEQGDSAMYLCASSLGRDPTNEKLFFGSGTQLSVL.

The chain employs TRBV24-1 and TRBJ2-1, with a tentative D call TRBD2 (5 bases). Germline V gene sequence: CDR1 KGHDR, CDR2 SFDVKD. The CDR3 contains 13 residues. V lost 9 bases, J lost 2 bases, and 10 bases lay in between. The CDR3 sequence is CATAGGTYNEQFF. DNA of the CDR3: TGTGCCACCGCGGGTGGCACCTACAATGAGCAGTTCTTC.

This clonotype came up many times. The genes are TRBV7-2 and TRBJ2-7, with 7 nucleotides matching TRBD1. The germline CDR1 and CDR2 sequences are SGHTA and FQGNSA. The J segment lost 3 bases and the V segment lost 1 base, leaving 9 bases of the junction unmatched. This CDR3 is 16 amino acids long. The CDR3 nucleotides are TGTGCCAGCAGCTTAGGGCGGTCGCCAGGGGGCTACGAGCAGTACTTC. Its translation: CASSLGRSPGGYEQYF.

This clonotype occurred many times. The chain joins TRBV5-1 to TRBJ2-1, with 11 bases aligning to TRBD1. The CDR3 totals 16 residues. The trim removed 5 bases at V and 6 bases at J, leaving 10 bases unmatched. Germline V gene sequence: CDR1 SGHRS, CDR2 YFSETQ. The CDR3 reads CASSPGTGGVSNEQFF. The DNA of the CDR3 is TGCGCCAGCAGTCCGGGGACAGGGGGTGTAAGCAATGAGCAGTTCTTC.

The rearrangement joins TRBV6-2 or TRBV6-3 to TRBJ2-3; 12 nucleotides align to TRBD2. Germline V gene sequence: CDR1 MNHEY, CDR2 SVGEGT. J lost 1 base, V lost 8 bases, and 7 bases had no gene match. CDR3 size: 16 residues. The CDR3 coding sequence is TGTGCCAGCGGCCCCCGACTAGCGGGAGGCACAGATACGCAGTATTTT. It encodes CASGPRLAGGTDTQYF.

This clonotype appeared many times. V is TRBV7-6 and J is TRBJ2-1, with 14 bases lining up with TRBD2. Trimming cost V 5 bases and J 6 bases; bases outside gene matches: 6. The germline V gene encodes CDR1 SGHVS and CDR2 FNYEAQ. The CDR3 extends over 16 amino acids. The CDR3 bases are TGTGCCAGCAGCGACCAGACTAGCGGGAGGGCCAATGAGCAGTTCTTC. Translated: CASSDQTSGRANEQFF.

As concerns this clonotype: Since the CDR3 does not end with the conserved phenylalanine or tryptophan, this likely comes from a read error. J is TRBJ1-2 and V is TRBV6-1; D gene ambiguous. Germline lookup yields CDR1 MNHNS and CDR2 SASEGT. Between the trimmed V and J ends, which lost 6 bases and 6 bases, there was a span of 23 bases. The CDR3 sequence is 16 residues long. The CDR3 DNA follows: TGTGCCAGCAGACCGACGGTCCATGCCCGTCGGGATGGCTACACCCTC. This encodes CASRPTVHARRDGYTL.

This clonotype was counted only a few times. The chain is built from TRBV5-1 and TRBJ2-7; no clear D gene. Germline V gene data show CDR1 as SGHRS and CDR2 as YFSETQ. Trimming pared 2 bases from V and 3 bases from J, leaving 18 bases between. CDR3 length: 16 residues. The CDR3 is CASSLEATPRFYEQYF. CDR3 nucleotides: TGCGCCAGCAGCTTAGAGGCCACTCCGAGGTTCTACGAGCAGTACTTC.

This clonotype appeared many times. J is TRBJ1-5 and V is TRBV28; no clear D. V dropped 5 bases and J dropped 2 bases, with 25 bases sitting between them. This CDR3 is 19 amino acids long. CDR1 is MDHEN and CDR2 is SYDVKM in the germline V gene. The CDR3 DNA reads as TGTGCCAGCAGTCAAAGAATGATGGGATGGACCGGGGGCAATCAGCCCCAGCATTTT. Encoded protein: CASSQRMMGWTGGNQPQHF.

This clonotype was seen repeatedly, ten times or more. The chain employs TRBV3-1 and TRBJ2-1, with D possibly TRBD1 on 5 matching bases. In germline, CDR1 is LGHDT, CDR2 YNNKEL (reference sequence). The CDR3 loop spans 15 amino acids. Trimming removed 0 bases from V and 7 bases from J, with 13 bases in between. The CDR3 DNA reads as TGTGCCAGCAGCCAAGATCTGGGGCGGACGAATGAGCAGTTCTTC. Translated: CASSQDLGRTNEQFF.